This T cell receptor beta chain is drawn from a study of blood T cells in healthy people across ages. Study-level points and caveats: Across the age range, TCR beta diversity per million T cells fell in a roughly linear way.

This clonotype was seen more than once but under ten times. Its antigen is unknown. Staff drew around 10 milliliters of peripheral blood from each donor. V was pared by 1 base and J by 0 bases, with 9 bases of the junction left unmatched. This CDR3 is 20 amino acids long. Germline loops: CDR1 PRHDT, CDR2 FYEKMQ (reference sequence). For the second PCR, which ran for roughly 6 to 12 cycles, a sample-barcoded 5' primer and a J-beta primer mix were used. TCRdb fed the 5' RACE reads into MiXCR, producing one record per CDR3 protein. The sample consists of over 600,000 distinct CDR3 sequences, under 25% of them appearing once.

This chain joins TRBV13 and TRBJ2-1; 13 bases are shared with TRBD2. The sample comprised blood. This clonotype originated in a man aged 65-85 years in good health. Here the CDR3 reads CASSLDGTSGKRGSYNEQFF. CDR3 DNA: TGTGCCAGCAGCTTAGACGGGACTAGCGGGAAGAGGGGCTCCTACAATGAGCAGTTCTTC.